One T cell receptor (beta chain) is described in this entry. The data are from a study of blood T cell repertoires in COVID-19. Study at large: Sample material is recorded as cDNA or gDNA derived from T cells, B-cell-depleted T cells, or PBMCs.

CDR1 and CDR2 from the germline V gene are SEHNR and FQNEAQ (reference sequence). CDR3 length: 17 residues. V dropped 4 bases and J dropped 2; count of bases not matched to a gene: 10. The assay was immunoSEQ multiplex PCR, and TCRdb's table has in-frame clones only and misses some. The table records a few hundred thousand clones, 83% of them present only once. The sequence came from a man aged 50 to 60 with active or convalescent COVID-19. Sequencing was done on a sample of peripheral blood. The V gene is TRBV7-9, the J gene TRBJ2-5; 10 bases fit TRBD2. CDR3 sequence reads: CASSSWGSGRWQETQYF. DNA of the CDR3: TGTGCCAGCAGCTCCTGGGGTAGCGGGAGGTGGCAAGAGACCCAGTACTTC.